Shown below are 23 T cell receptor beta chains from a single sample sequenced in a study of T cell repertoires in cytomegalovirus infection. TCRdb re-called the reads through MiXCR, storing one row per CDR3 protein. This repertoire shows hundreds of thousands of distinct CDR3 sequences, roughly a quarter found once; its top ten account for roughly 8%. Material: CD8+ T cells from PBMCs. These receptors were taken from a human donor in good health (CMV status not recorded). Some clones in this sample may be carry-over from other donors' samples.

The rearrangement links TRBV18 to TRBJ1-2; no reliable D call. Germline assignment: CDR1 KGHSH and CDR2 LQKENI. The length of the CDR3 is 13 residues. The germline V and J ends were trimmed by 0 bases and 13 bases, with 15 bases remaining between them. The CDR3 here is CASSPPPFHVGTF. CDR3 coding DNA: TGTGCCAGCTCACCACCACCATTTCACGTCGGCACCTTC.

Only a few counts were recorded for this clonotype. The V and J genes are TRBV7-9 and TRBJ2-1; unclear D gene. CDR1 and CDR2 (germline): SEHNR, FQNEAQ (reference sequence). This CDR3 spans 12 amino acids. The CDR3 DNA reads TGTGGCGTGGAAAGCTCCTACAATGAGCAGTTCTTC. Amino acid sequence: CGVESSYNEQFF.

This clonotype occurred many times. J is TRBJ2-2 and V is TRBV7-2; TRBD2 aligns across 10 bases. CDR1 and CDR2 from the germline V gene are SGHTA and FQGNSA. The CDR3 is made up of 15 amino acids. Trimming cost V 6 bases and J 4 bases; bases outside gene matches: 5. CDR3 DNA: TGTGCCAGCAGGAAGCGGGGGGGCGGCACCGGGGAGCTGTTTTTT. Translation gives CASRKRGGGTGELFF.

This chain links TRBV5-4 with TRBJ2-1, with 11 bases fitting TRBD1. The CDR3 spans 15 residues. CDR1 and CDR2 from the germline V gene are SGHNT and YYREEE (reference sequence). V was pared by 2 bases and J by 7 bases, with 5 bases of the junction left unmatched. For the CDR3, the DNA is TGTGCCAGCAGCTTTTTCGGACAGGGGGCAAATGAGCAGTTCTTC. Encoded protein: CASSFFGQGANEQFF. The entire variable domain, with the rest obtained from reference TRBV5-4 and TRBJ2-1, is as follows: ETGVTQSPTHLIKTRGQQVTLRCSSQSGHNTVSWYQQALGQGPQFIFQYYREEENGRGNFPPRFSGLQFPNYSSELNVNALELDDSALYLCASSFFGQGANEQFFGPGTRLTVL.

This clonotype has more than one count but fewer than ten. This chain links TRBV15 with TRBJ1-2; no reliable D call. V was trimmed by 0 bases and J by 7 bases, leaving 12 bases between them. Germline values: CDR1 LNHNV, CDR2 YYDKDF (reference sequence). CDR3 length: 14 amino acids. The CDR3 bases are TGTGCCACCAGCAGAGATCTAGAATCTGGTGGCTACACCTTC. Translated: CATSRDLESGGYTF.

V gene TRBV28 combines with J gene TRBJ1-6; possible D gene TRBD1, 5 bases. The V gene's germline CDR1 is MDHEN and CDR2 SYDVKM. The V end lost 6 bases, the J end lost 6 bases, and 18 bases lay between the germline ends. The CDR3 has 16 residues. The DNA of the CDR3 is TGTGCCAGCAGGACCCTGGGGGGGTTCGGTAATTCACCCCTCCACTTT. Translated: CASRTLGGFGNSPLHF.

The chain recombines TRBV2 with TRBJ2-1, with TRBD2 matching over 11 bases. The germline V gene encodes CDR1 SNHLY and CDR2 FYNNEI. The CDR3 contains 18 residues. V dropped 6 bases and J dropped 4; count of bases not matched to a gene: 14. The CDR3 is CASRQTSGGTSRYNEQFF. The CDR3 DNA reads TGTGCCAGCAGACAAACTAGCGGGGGAACCTCAAGGTACAATGAGCAGTTCTTC.

This clonotype was recorded many times. This chain joins TRBV7-8 and TRBJ1-5, with D possibly matching TRBD1 (6 bases). Trimming shortened V by 5 bases and J by 4 bases, and 12 bases separated the two germline ends. The CDR3 contains 14 residues. Germline loops: CDR1 SGHVS, CDR2 FQNEAQ. This CDR3 reads CASSHYRANQPQHF. The CDR3 nucleotides are TGTGCCAGCAGCCACTACAGGGCAAATCAGCCCCAGCATTTT.

The chain combines TRBV4-2 with TRBJ2-6; tentative D call: TRBD1 (6 bases). V was clipped by 1 base and J by 2 bases, with 15 bases between them. The CDR3 totals 18 residues. Germline loops: CDR1 LGHNA, CDR2 YNFKEQ. CDR3 nucleotides: TGTGCCAGCAGCCAAGCCGACAGGATCCAAACTGGGGCCAACGTCCTGACTTTC. It specifies CASSQADRIQTGANVLTF.

CDR3: CASSPDEWGDTQYF. DNA of the CDR3: TGTGCCAGCAGTCCCGACGAGTGGGGGGATACGCAGTATTTT. The rearrangement links TRBV6-2 or TRBV6-3 to TRBJ2-3, with D tentatively TRBD1 or TRBD2 (5 bases each). CDR1 is MNHEY, CDR2 SVGEGT, per germline. The CDR3 covers 14 residues. Trimming stripped 5 bases from V and 6 bases from J, with 15 bases between.

The chain has TRBV4-2 and TRBJ1-2; no clear D gene. The CDR3 length is 13 residues. Trimming cost V 2 bases and J 8 bases, with 12 bases left between them. The germline CDR1 and CDR2 sequences are LGHNA and YNFKEQ. The CDR3 nucleotides read TGTGCCAGCAGCCAAAGTACCGTGAACGGCTACACCTTC. Translated: CASSQSTVNGYTF.

This clonotype was picked up a small number of times. The V and J genes are TRBV6-6 and TRBJ2-7; no clear D. CDR1 and CDR2 from the germline V gene are MNHNY and SVGAGI (reference sequence). CDR3 length: 15 amino acids. Trimming cost V 0 bases and J 5 bases, with 14 bases left between them. Here the CDR3 DNA reads TGTGCCAGCAGTTACTCGGGGTATAATGTTAACGAGCAGTACTTC. Protein product: CASSYSGYNVNEQYF.

The chain employs TRBV7-9 and TRBJ2-1; 12 nucleotides match TRBD1. With 6 bases clipped from V and 8 bases from J, the junction kept 8 bases outside the gene matches. The length of the CDR3 is 15 residues. Germline CDR1 and CDR2: SEHNR and FQNEAQ (reference sequence). CDR3 in DNA: TGTGCCAGCAGTCACCGGGACAGGGGGCCCGATGAGCAGTTCTTC. Its protein is CASSHRDRGPDEQFF.

A remark on this clonotype: The junction departs from the called germline gene at one end, perhaps through a read error. The rearrangement links TRBV27 to TRBJ1-2; no clear D gene. Per germline, CDR1 MNHEY and CDR2 SMNVEV (reference sequence). The CDR3 extends over 13 amino acids. The CDR3 protein is CANSSYSAVGYTF. The CDR3 DNA reads TGTGCCAACAGTTCCTACAGCGCGGTTGGCTACACCTTC.

The chain joins TRBV20-1 to TRBJ2-2; D call uncertain. From germline, CDR1 is DFQATT and CDR2 SNEGSKA (reference sequence). The CDR3 spans 13 residues. Trimming left V 6 bases short and J 3 bases short, with 11 bases between. Here the CDR3 reads CSASPADTGELFF. CDR3 DNA sequence: TGCAGTGCAAGCCCGGCAGACACCGGGGAGCTGTTTTTT.

This chain joins TRBV29-1 and TRBJ1-2; D gene uncertain. Germline CDR1 is SQVTM and CDR2 is ANQGSEA. The germline V and J ends were trimmed by 2 bases and 8 bases, with 9 bases remaining between them. This CDR3 comprises 11 residues. The CDR3: CSVELREGYTF. CDR3 nucleotide sequence: TGCAGCGTTGAATTAAGGGAGGGCTACACCTTC.

A note on this clonotype: A read error may account for a junction end that differs from germline. The chain employs TRBV4-2 and TRBJ2-7; maybe TRBD1 (6 bases). The CDR3 length is 15 residues. Germline V gene data show CDR1 as LGHNA and CDR2 as YNFKEQ. The CDR3 DNA sequence: TGTGTCAGCAGCCACCTAATACAGGGTTCCTACGAGCAGTACTTC. Translation: CVSSHLIQGSYEQYF.

The V and J genes are TRBV2 and TRBJ2-1, with D maybe TRBD2 (5 bases). The CDR3 runs to 13 residues. The germline V and J ends were trimmed by 10 bases and 7 bases, with 17 bases remaining between them. Germline values: CDR1 SNHLY, CDR2 FYNNEI. CDR3 residues: CATDILDSNEQFF. CDR3 nucleotide sequence: TGTGCCACTGACATATTGGACTCAAATGAGCAGTTCTTC.

The chain recombines TRBV27 with TRBJ1-1, with a possible D match to TRBD1 (5 bases). Germline V gene data show CDR1 as MNHEY and CDR2 as SMNVEV (reference sequence). The germline V and J ends were trimmed by 5 bases and 4 bases, with 17 bases remaining between them. This CDR3 has 15 residues. As DNA, the CDR3 is TGTGCCAGCAGTCAAAAACCGTTGAGGGGCACTGAAGCTTTCTTT. Protein: CASSQKPLRGTEAFF.

This clonotype was detected ten times or more. The chain combines TRBV12-3 or TRBV12-4 with TRBJ2-7, with D uncertain. The CDR3 covers 11 residues. Trimming removed 3 bases at V and 5 bases at J, with 5 bases between. This CDR3 reads CASSFEDEQYF. In DNA, the CDR3 is TGTGCCAGCAGTTTTGAGGACGAGCAGTACTTC.

This chain uses TRBV29-1 with TRBJ1-1, with D unclear. V lost 0 bases and J 6 bases, leaving 20 bases between the germline ends. The CDR3 is made up of 16 amino acids. The germline gives CDR1 SQVTM, CDR2 ANQGSEA. In DNA form, the CDR3 reads TGCAGCGTTGAAGATGGGTGGGTTGCTGTGGGGTCTGAAGCTTTCTTT. Translation gives CSVEDGWVAVGSEAFF.

The genes are TRBV2 and TRBJ1-2; 7 bases are shared with TRBD1. The germline V gene has CDR1 SNHLY and CDR2 FYNNEI. The CDR3 is 16 residues long. V shed 9 bases, J shed 6 bases, and the junction held 19 bases outside the gene matches. The CDR3 is CASSLGVPGQLDGYTF. The CDR3 DNA is TGTGCCAGTAGTCTAGGAGTCCCGGGACAGCTGGATGGCTACACCTTC.

This clonotype came up many times. V gene TRBV7-6 combines with J gene TRBJ2-3; weak D call: TRBD1 (6 bases). Germline V CDR1 and CDR2: SGHVS, FNYEAQ. The CDR3 covers 17 residues. Trimming took 5 bases from V and 2 from J, leaving 20 bases between them. The CDR3 loop reads CASSQLRDTLNTDTQYF. In DNA form, the CDR3 reads TGTGCCAGCAGCCAACTGAGGGACACATTGAACACAGATACGCAGTATTTT.